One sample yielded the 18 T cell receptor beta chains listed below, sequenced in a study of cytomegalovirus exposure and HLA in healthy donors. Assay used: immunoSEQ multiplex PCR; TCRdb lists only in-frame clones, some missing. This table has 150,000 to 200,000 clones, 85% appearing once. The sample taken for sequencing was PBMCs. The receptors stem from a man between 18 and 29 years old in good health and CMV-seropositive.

The DNA of the CDR3 is TGTGCCAGCACCTTGGACAGGGCCGGGGCCAACGTCCTGACTTTC. Translated, it gives CASTLDRAGANVLTF. J is TRBJ2-6 and V is TRBV11-2, with 8 nucleotides matching TRBD1. This CDR3 is built from 15 residues. Trimming removed 7 bases from V and 4 bases from J; junction bases left unmatched: 6. Per germline, CDR1 SGHAT and CDR2 FQNNGV.

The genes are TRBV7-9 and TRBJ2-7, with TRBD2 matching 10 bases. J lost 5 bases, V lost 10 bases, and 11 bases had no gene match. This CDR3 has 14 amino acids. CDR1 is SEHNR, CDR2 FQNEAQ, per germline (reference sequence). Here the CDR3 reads CATAGTSETHEQYF. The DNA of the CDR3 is TGTGCCACTGCCGGGACTAGCGAAACCCACGAGCAGTACTTC. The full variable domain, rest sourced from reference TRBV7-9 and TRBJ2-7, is DTGVSQNPRHKITKRGQNVTFRCDPISEHNRLYWYRQTLGQGPEFLTYFQNEAQLEKSRLLSDRFSAERPKGSFSTLEIQRTEQGDSAMYLCATAGTSETHEQYFGPGTRLTVT.

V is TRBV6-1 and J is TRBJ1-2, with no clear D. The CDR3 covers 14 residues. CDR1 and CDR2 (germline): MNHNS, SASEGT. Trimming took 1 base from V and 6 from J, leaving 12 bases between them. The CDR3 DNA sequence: TGTGCCAGCAGTGAAGTACCCCAGCGGGATGGCTACACCTTC. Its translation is CASSEVPQRDGYTF.

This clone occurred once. In DNA, the CDR3 is TGCAGCGTTAAAAGGACAGGGACTAACACCGGGGAGCTGTTTTTT. It is translated as CSVKRTGTNTGELFF. The rearrangement joins TRBV29-1 to TRBJ2-2; 8 bases align to TRBD1. After removal of 5 bases from V and 2 bases from J, the junction contained 7 bases not matched to a gene. This CDR3 is built from 15 residues. Germline V gene sequence: CDR1 SQVTM, CDR2 ANQGSEA.

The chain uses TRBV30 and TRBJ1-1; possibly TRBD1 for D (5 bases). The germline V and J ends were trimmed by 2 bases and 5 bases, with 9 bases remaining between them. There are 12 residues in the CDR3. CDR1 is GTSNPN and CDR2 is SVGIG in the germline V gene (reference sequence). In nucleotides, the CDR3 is TGTGCCTGGAGTCGGGGGGATACTGAAGCTTTCTTT. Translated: CAWSRGDTEAFF.

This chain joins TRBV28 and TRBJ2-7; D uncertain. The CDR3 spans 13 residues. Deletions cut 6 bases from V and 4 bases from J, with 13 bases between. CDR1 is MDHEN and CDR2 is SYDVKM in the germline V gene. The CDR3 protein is CASSPLESYEQYF. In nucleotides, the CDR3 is TGTGCCAGCAGCCCCCTTGAGAGTTACGAGCAGTACTTC. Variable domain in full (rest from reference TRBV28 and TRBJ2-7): DVKVTQSSRYLVKRTGEKVFLECVQDMDHENMFWYRQDPGLGLRLIYFSYDVKMKEKGDIPEGYSVSREKKERFSLILESASTNQTSMYLCASSPLESYEQYFGPGTRLTVT.

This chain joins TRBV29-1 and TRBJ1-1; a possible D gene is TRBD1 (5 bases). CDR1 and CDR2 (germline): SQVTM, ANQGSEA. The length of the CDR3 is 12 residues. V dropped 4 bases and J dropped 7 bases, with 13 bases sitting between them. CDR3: CSVVGVQLEAFF. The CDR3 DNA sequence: TGCAGCGTTGTAGGGGTACAGCTTGAAGCTTTCTTT.

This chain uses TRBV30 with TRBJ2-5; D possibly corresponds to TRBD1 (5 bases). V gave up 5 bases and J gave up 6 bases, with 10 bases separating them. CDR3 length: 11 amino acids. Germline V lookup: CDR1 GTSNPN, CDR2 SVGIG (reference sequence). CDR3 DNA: TGTGCCTGGCAGGGTGAACAGACCCAGTACTTC. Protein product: CAWQGEQTQYF.

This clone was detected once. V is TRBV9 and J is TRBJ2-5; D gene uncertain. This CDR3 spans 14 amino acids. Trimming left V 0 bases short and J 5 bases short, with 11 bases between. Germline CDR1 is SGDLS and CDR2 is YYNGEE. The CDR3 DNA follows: TGTGCCAGCAGCGTAGTTGGCTCACCCGAGACCCAGTACTTC. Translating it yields CASSVVGSPETQYF.

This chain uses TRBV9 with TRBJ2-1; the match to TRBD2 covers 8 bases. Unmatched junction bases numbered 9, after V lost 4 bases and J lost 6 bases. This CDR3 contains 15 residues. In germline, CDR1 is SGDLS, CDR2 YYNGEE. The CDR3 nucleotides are TGTGCCAGCAGCTCCCTTGCGGGGGGAGGCAATGAGCAGTTCTTC. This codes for CASSSLAGGGNEQFF.

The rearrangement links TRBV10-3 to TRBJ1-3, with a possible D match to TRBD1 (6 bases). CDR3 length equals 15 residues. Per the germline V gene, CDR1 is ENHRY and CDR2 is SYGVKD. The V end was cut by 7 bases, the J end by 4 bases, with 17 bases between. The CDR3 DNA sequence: TGTGCCATCAACGACTTAACAGGGTCGGGAAACACCATATATTTT. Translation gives CAINDLTGSGNTIYF.

CDR3 DNA: TGTGCCAGCAGTCCGGGACTAGCGGGGGGGCAGTATTTT. Translation: CASSPGLAGGQYF. The chain employs TRBV28 and TRBJ2-3; 15 bases match TRBD2. V lost 5 bases and J lost 11; bases outside the gene matches: 2. CDR1 is MDHEN, CDR2 SYDVKM, per germline. The CDR3 extends over 13 amino acids.

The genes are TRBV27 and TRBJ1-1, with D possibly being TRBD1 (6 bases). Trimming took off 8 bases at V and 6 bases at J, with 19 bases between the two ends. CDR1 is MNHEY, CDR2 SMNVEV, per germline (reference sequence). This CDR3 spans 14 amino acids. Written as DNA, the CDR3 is TGTGCCAGCCGAGGGCAGGGGAAGAGCGCTGAAGCTTTCTTT. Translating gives CASRGQGKSAEAFF.

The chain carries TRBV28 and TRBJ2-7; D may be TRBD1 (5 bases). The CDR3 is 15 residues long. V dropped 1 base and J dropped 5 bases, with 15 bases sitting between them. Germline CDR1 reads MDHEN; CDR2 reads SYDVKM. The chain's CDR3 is CASSLLGQGPHEQYF. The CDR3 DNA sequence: TGTGCCAGCAGTTTATTGGGCCAGGGCCCCCACGAGCAGTACTTC.

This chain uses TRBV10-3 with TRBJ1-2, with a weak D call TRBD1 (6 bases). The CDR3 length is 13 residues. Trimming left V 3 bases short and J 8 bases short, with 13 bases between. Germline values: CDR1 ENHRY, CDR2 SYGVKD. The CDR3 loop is CAISDLGQWGYTF. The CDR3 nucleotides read TGTGCCATCAGTGATCTAGGACAGTGGGGCTACACCTTC.

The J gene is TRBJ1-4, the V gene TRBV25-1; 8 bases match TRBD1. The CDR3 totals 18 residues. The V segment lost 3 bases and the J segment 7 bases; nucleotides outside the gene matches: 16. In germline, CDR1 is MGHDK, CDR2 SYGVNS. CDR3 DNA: TGTGCCAGCAGTGATCTCCGGCAGGGGGCTGCTTTCGTTGAAAAACTGTTTTTT. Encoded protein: CASSDLRQGAAFVEKLFF.

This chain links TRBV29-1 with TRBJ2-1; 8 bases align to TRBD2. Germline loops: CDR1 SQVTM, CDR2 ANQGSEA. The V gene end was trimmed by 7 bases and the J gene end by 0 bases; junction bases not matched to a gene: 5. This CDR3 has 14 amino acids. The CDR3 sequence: CSAGGPASYNEQFF. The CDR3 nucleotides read TGCAGCGCGGGGGGGCCCGCCTCCTACAATGAGCAGTTCTTC.

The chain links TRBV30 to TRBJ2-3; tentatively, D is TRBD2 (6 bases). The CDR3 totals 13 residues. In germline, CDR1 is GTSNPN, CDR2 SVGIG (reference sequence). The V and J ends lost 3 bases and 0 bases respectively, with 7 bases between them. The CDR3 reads CAWREGSTDTQYF. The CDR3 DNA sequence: TGTGCCTGGAGGGAGGGTAGCACAGATACGCAGTATTTT.